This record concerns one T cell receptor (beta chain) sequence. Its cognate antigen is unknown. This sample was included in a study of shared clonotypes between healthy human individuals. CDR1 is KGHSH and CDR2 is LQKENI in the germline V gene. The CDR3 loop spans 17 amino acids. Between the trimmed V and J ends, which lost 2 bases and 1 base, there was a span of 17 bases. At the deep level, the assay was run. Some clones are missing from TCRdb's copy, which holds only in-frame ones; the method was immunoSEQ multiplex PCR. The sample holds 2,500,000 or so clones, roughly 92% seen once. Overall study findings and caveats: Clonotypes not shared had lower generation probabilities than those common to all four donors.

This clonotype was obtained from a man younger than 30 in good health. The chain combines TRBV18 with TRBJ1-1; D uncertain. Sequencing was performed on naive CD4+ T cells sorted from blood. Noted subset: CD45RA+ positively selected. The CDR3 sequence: CASSPILVGQANTEAFF. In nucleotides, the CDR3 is TGTGCCAGCTCACCAATCCTAGTAGGGCAGGCGAACACTGAAGCTTTCTTT.